Many counts were recorded for the clone carrying this T cell receptor beta chain. Its antigen is not identified. The CDR3 contains 15 residues. The V and J ends lost 0 bases and 2 bases, in that order; junction bases with no gene match: 4. Germline V CDR1 and CDR2: LGHNA, YNFKEQ. PCR amplification relied on 60 Vbeta primers (plus 13 Jbeta primers). Sequenced by immunoSEQ multiplex PCR; TCRdb stores in-frame clones only, minus some. This table has around 100,000 clones, around 80% appearing once. The data were obtained in a study of cytomegalovirus exposure and HLA in healthy donors. Whole-study context: Most genotyped donors, 65% to 85% of about 360, had Caucasian-associated genetic ancestry.

Findings and limits, study-wide: For most TCR beta V segments, an earlier analysis put the productive rate at about 90% or about 30% of the time. The classifier reportedly diagnosed cytomegalovirus status with high sensitivity and specificity.

The material sequenced was PBMCs. The clonotype comes from a man younger than 40 in good health and CMV-seropositive. The chain has TRBV4-2 and TRBJ2-7, with TRBD1 matching 7 bases. The CDR3 DNA follows: TGTGCCAGCAGCCAAGAAGGGGACAGTGCCTACGAGCAGTACTTC. This codes for CASSQEGDSAYEQYF.